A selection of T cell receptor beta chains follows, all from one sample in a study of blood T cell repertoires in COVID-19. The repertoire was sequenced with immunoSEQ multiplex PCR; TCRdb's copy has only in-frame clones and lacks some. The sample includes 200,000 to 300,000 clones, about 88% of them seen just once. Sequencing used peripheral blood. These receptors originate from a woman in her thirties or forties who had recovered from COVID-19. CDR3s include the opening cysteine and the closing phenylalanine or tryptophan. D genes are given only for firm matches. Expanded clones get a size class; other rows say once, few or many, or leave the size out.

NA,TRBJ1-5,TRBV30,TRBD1,CAWSPGGSQPQHF,TGTGCCTGGAGCCCAGGGGGAAGTCAGCCCCAGCATTTT
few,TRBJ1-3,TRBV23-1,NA,CASSQSGRGSPGGTIYF,TGCGCCAGCAGTCAATCGGGCCGAGGGTCGCCCGGGGGCACCATATATTTT
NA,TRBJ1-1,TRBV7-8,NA,CASSRRTEAFF,TGTGCCAGCAGCCGACGGACTGAAGCTTTCTTT
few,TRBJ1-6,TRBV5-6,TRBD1,CASSLGRGQFSPLHF,TGTGCCAGCAGCTTGGGCAGGGGGCAGTTTTCACCCCTCCACTTT
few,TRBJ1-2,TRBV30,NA,CAWRAPLRGYTF,TGTGCCTGGAGAGCACCCCTCCGCGGCTACACCTTC
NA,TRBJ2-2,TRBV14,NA,CASSQDRVVSGELFF,TGTGCCAGCAGCCAAGACAGGGTCGTGAGCGGGGAGCTGTTTTTT
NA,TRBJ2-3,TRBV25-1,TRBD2,CASTGGVGTQYF,TGTGCCAGCACGGGGGGAGTCGGTACGCAGTATTTT
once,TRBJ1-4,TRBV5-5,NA,CASSLGPNEKLFF,TGTGCCAGCAGCTTGGGGCCTAATGAAAAACTGTTTTTT
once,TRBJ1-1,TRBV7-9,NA,CASSHPGGAGTEAFF,TGTGCCAGCAGCCACCCGGGGGGGGCGGGGACTGAAGCTTTCTTT
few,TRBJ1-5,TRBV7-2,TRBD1,CASRTGTGADQPQHF,TGTGCCAGCAGAACCGGGACAGGGGCGGATCAGCCCCAGCATTTT
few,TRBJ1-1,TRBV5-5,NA,CASSLGIGGPGTEAFF,TGTGCCAGCAGCTTGGGGATCGGGGGGCCGGGCACTGAAGCTTTCTTT
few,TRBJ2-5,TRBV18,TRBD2,CASSPGGLAGETQYF,TGTGCCAGCTCACCCGGCGGACTAGCGGGAGAGACCCAGTACTTC
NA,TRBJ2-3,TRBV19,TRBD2,CASSIDRTGTSGSGTDTQYF,TGTGCCAGTAGTATAGATCGGACCGGGACTAGCGGGAGTGGCACAGATACGCAGTATTTT
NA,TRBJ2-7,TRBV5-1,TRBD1,CASSLGTGRYEQYF,TGCGCCAGCAGCTTGGGGACAGGACGTTACGAGCAGTACTTC
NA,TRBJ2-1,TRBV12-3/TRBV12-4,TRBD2,CASSPTSGVEQFF,TGTGCCAGCAGCCCCACTAGCGGGGTCGAGCAGTTCTTC
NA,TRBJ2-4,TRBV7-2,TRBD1,CASSPDRGAGNIQYF,TGTGCCAGCAGCCCCGACAGGGGGGCGGGAAACATTCAGTACTTC
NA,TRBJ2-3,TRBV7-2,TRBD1,CASSLAWDRGARF,TGTGCCAGCAGCTTAGCGTGGGACAGGGGAGCGCGTTTT
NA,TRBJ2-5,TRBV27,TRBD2,CASSFAGTTQETQYF,TGTGCCAGCAGTTTCGCCGGGACTACCCAAGAGACCCAGTACTTC
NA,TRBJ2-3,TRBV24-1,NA,CATSVASPSRDTQYF,TGTGCCACCAGTGTTGCTAGCCCCTCCCGGGATACGCAGTATTTT
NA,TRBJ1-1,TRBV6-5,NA,CASSHGGLTEAFF,TGTGCCAGCAGCCACGGGGGTTTAACTGAAGCTTTCTTT
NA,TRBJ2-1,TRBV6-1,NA,CASSEIPSDEQFF,TGTGCCAGCAGTGAGATTCCTAGCGATGAGCAGTTCTTC